The 12 T cell receptor beta chains given below trace back to one sample, sequenced in a study of T cells in Graves' hyperthyroidism and ophthalmopathy. Authors of the study amplified TCR beta CDR3 regions from RNA transcripts. TCR CDR3 underwent first-round RT-PCR with the HTBI primer set. TCRdb used MiXCR to reprocess the multiplex PCR reads, holding one entry per CDR3 protein. The repertoire includes hundreds of thousands of distinct CDR3 sequences, roughly 15% of them detected once, and around 4% sits in the top ten. Sequenced: blood. The receptors were gathered from a woman in her 30s with Graves' hyperthyroidism.

The V call is TRBV5-1, the J call TRBJ2-3; D possibly corresponds to TRBD1 (5 bases). Trimming took 7 bases from V and 4 from J, leaving 16 bases between them. This CDR3 region has 14 residues. Germline V CDR1 and CDR2: SGHRS, YFSETQ. The CDR3 DNA sequence: TGCGCCAGCGCCGGAGCAGGGTCGGCAGATACGCAGTATTTT. Amino acid sequence: CASAGAGSADTQYF.

This clonotype was detected only a few times. The chain joins TRBV4-2 to TRBJ1-4, with TRBD1 matching over 7 bases. The CDR3 loop spans 15 amino acids. Trimming at V came to 4 bases and at J to 8 bases, leaving 10 bases not matched to a gene. The germline CDR1 and CDR2 sequences are LGHNA and YNFKEQ. The CDR3 spells CASSPSHRQGEKLFF. As DNA, the CDR3 is TGTGCCAGCAGCCCGTCGCACCGACAGGGCGAAAAACTGTTTTTT.

This clonotype appeared many times. This chain links TRBV28 with TRBJ2-3; tentative D call: TRBD1 (6 bases). In germline, CDR1 is MDHEN, CDR2 SYDVKM. This CDR3 is built from 16 residues. The V end lost 6 bases, the J end lost 1 base, and 17 bases lay between the germline ends. The CDR3 DNA follows: TGTGCCAGCAGCCCGAACAGGTCAGGGGGCACAGATACGCAGTATTTT. It codes for CASSPNRSGGTDTQYF.

In the case of this clonotype: A much bigger clone sits one base away, suggesting this may be a read error. V is TRBV20-1 and J is TRBJ2-3, with D tentatively TRBD2 (6 bases). The length of the CDR3 is 16 residues. The germline gives CDR1 DFQATT, CDR2 SNEGSKA (reference sequence). CDR3 sequence (DNA): TGCAGAGCTACAATGGGAGCAGGAGGGCGTGAAGATACGCAGTATTTT. This gives the protein CRATMGAGGREDTQYF.

A note on this clonotype: Given a much more abundant clone one base away, this may be a read error. V usage is TRBV27 and J usage is TRBJ2-5; a possible D gene is TRBD1 (6 bases). Germline V gene lookup returns CDR1 MNHEY and CDR2 SMNVEV (reference sequence). Trimming stripped 5 bases from V and 5 bases from J, with 15 bases between. The CDR3 runs 14 residues. CDR3 DNA sequence: TGTGCCAGCAGTCGTCACAGGGTCGGGGAGACCCAGTACTTC. Protein product: CASSRHRVGETQYF.

This clonotype was picked up many times. The rearrangement joins TRBV7-3 to TRBJ2-2, with a possible D match to TRBD1 (7 bases). V shed 6 bases and J shed 6 bases, with 17 bases lying between them. The CDR3 has 15 amino acids. CDR1 and CDR2 from the germline V gene are SGHTA and FQGTGA. This CDR3 is CASSSRQGGAGELFF. In DNA form, the CDR3 reads TGTGCCAGCAGTTCACGACAGGGCGGGGCCGGGGAGCTGTTTTTT.

V and J are TRBV28 and TRBJ2-3; possibly TRBD1 for D (6 bases). The CDR3 is 15 residues long. V lost 9 bases to trimming and J lost 4 bases, with 20 bases between them. Germline values: CDR1 MDHEN, CDR2 SYDVKM. In DNA form, the CDR3 reads TGTGCCAGTCCCCCCCACAGGGTTAGCGCAGATACGCAGTATTTT. It is translated as CASPPHRVSADTQYF.

V gene TRBV12-3 or TRBV12-4 combines with J gene TRBJ1-1; tentative D call: TRBD1 (5 bases). Trimming took off 3 bases at V and 7 bases at J, with 9 bases between the two ends. The CDR3 totals 12 residues. The CDR3 spells CASSFNRYEAFF. CDR3 nucleotide sequence: TGTGCCAGCAGTTTCAACAGGTATGAAGCTTTCTTT.

At least ten counts were recorded for this clonotype. The V and J genes are TRBV2 and TRBJ2-5, with TRBD1 as a possible D gene (6 bases). The V end was cut by 4 bases, the J end by 2 bases, with 14 bases between. This CDR3 contains 15 residues. Germline CDR1 is SNHLY and CDR2 is FYNNEI. For the CDR3, the DNA is TGTGCCAGCAGTGTTTGGGGGCGAGGTCAAGAGACCCAGTACTTC. Translated: CASSVWGRGQETQYF.

This clonotype was found many times. The chain links TRBV27 to TRBJ1-6; D is uncertain. The length of the CDR3 is 13 residues. Looked up from germline, CDR1 is MNHEY and CDR2 is SMNVEV (reference sequence). Trimming removed 4 bases at V and 14 bases at J, with 15 bases between. The CDR3 DNA is TGTGCCAGCAGTTGGGCCGAGGCTGGCACCCTCCACTTT. It yields the protein CASSWAEAGTLHF.

This clonotype was seen ten or more times. The V and J genes are TRBV3-1 and TRBJ2-3, with a weak D call TRBD2 (6 bases). V was shortened by 4 bases and J by 2 bases, with 10 bases between the two germline ends. CDR3 size: 14 residues. CDR1 and CDR2 (germline): LGHDT, YNNKEL (reference sequence). The CDR3 sequence is CASSLADYTDTQYF. The CDR3, as DNA: TGTGCCAGCAGCCTAGCGGATTACACAGATACGCAGTATTTT.

V usage is TRBV7-9 and J usage is TRBJ1-2; D is possibly TRBD1 (5 bases). The germline CDR1 and CDR2 sequences are SEHNR and FQNEAQ (reference sequence). This CDR3 region has 12 residues. V was cut by 8 bases and J by 6 bases, with 13 bases left in between. DNA for the CDR3: TGTGCCAGCGCTAAGGAACAGGATGGCTACACCTTC. Translation: CASAKEQDGYTF.